This is a list of T cell receptor beta chains from one sample in a study of T cells in narcolepsy. TCRdb keeps only in-frame clones here, not all; method: immunoSEQ multiplex PCR. This sample has 25,000 to 35,000 clones, with roughly 82% found just once. Sample: CD45RA- memory CD4+ T cells from PBMCs. The receptors here all came from a human donor with narcolepsy. Both conserved end residues are part of each CDR3. The D gene is left open where the match is weak. Size tells how often a clone was seen (once, few, many) or the class of an expanded clone, and some rows leave it out.

D gene: TRBD1; J gene: TRBJ1-6; CDR3 length: 13; V gene: TRBV6-5; clone size: few; CDR3 protein: CASRQGYNSPLHF; CDR3 DNA: TGTGCCAGCAGACAGGGGTATAATTCACCCCTCCACTTT
D gene: -; J gene: TRBJ1-1; CDR3 length: 15; V gene: TRBV5-4; clone size: -; CDR3 protein: CASSLDGVLSTEAFF; CDR3 DNA: TGTGCCAGCAGCTTGGATGGGGTGTTGAGCACTGAAGCTTTCTTT
D gene: TRBD1; J gene: TRBJ1-4; CDR3 length: 17; V gene: TRBV4-2; clone size: -; CDR3 protein: CASSQPDRGATNEKLFF; CDR3 DNA: TGTGCCAGCAGCCAGCCGGACAGGGGTGCAACTAATGAAAAACTGTTTTTT
D gene: -; J gene: TRBJ2-7; CDR3 length: 11; V gene: TRBV6-1; clone size: -; CDR3 protein: CASSPSYEQYF; CDR3 DNA: TGTGCCAGCAGTCCCTCCTACGAGCAGTACTTC
D gene: TRBD2; J gene: TRBJ2-4; CDR3 length: 22; V gene: TRBV5-1; clone size: -; CDR3 protein: CASSLRNHRVSTSGGAKNIQYF; CDR3 DNA: TGCGCCAGCAGCCTGCGGAACCACAGGGTTTCGACTAGCGGGGGAGCCAAAAACATTCAGTACTTC
D gene: -; J gene: TRBJ2-1; CDR3 length: 15; V gene: TRBV19; clone size: few; CDR3 protein: CASSIDSSPIPEQFF; CDR3 DNA: TGTGCCAGTAGTATCGACAGCTCCCCAATCCCTGAGCAGTTCTTC
D gene: TRBD1; J gene: TRBJ1-6; CDR3 length: 14; V gene: TRBV18; clone size: few; CDR3 protein: CASSPPGQFSPLHF; CDR3 DNA: TGTGCCAGCTCACCACCGGGACAGTTTTCACCCCTCCACTTT
D gene: -; J gene: TRBJ2-1; CDR3 length: 13; V gene: TRBV5-1; clone size: -; CDR3 protein: CASSLRSDGEQFF; CDR3 DNA: TGCGCCAGCAGCTTACGGTCCGACGGGGAGCAGTTCTTC
D gene: -; J gene: TRBJ1-1; CDR3 length: 14; V gene: TRBV29-1; clone size: once; CDR3 protein: CSAGARAENTEAFF; CDR3 DNA: TGCAGCGCTGGGGCTCGAGCAGAGAACACTGAAGCTTTCTTT
D gene: -; J gene: TRBJ1-1; CDR3 length: 14; V gene: TRBV4-1; clone size: -; CDR3 protein: CASSQGTGLRGAFF; CDR3 DNA: TGCGCCAGCAGCCAAGGTACAGGGTTGAGAGGAGCTTTCTTT
D gene: -; J gene: TRBJ1-2; CDR3 length: 12; V gene: TRBV28; clone size: -; CDR3 protein: CASSFTRNRYTF; CDR3 DNA: TGTGCCAGCAGTTTCACGAGGAATCGGTACACCTTC
D gene: -; J gene: TRBJ1-1; CDR3 length: 14; V gene: TRBV7-9; clone size: -; CDR3 protein: CASSLAAGGTEAFF; CDR3 DNA: TGTGCCAGCAGCTTAGCAGCGGGGGGCACTGAAGCTTTCTTT
D gene: -; J gene: TRBJ2-7; CDR3 length: 13; V gene: TRBV6-1; clone size: once; CDR3 protein: CASNQRGTYEQYF; CDR3 DNA: TGTGCCAGCAACCAGAGAGGGACCTACGAGCAGTACTTC
D gene: -; J gene: TRBJ2-4; CDR3 length: 14; V gene: TRBV30; clone size: -; CDR3 protein: CAWSRTVAKNIQYF; CDR3 DNA: TGTGCCTGGAGTCGGACAGTAGCCAAAAACATTCAGTACTTC
D gene: TRBD1; J gene: TRBJ1-1; CDR3 length: 15; V gene: TRBV19; clone size: -; CDR3 protein: CASNRPGQGYTEAFF; CDR3 DNA: TGTGCCAGCAATCGACCGGGACAGGGGTACACTGAAGCTTTCTTT
D gene: TRBD1; J gene: TRBJ1-1; CDR3 length: 13; V gene: TRBV5-4; clone size: once; CDR3 protein: CASSLARGGEAFF; CDR3 DNA: TGTGCCAGCAGCTTGGCCAGGGGGGGTGAAGCTTTCTTT
D gene: -; J gene: TRBJ1-5; CDR3 length: 15; V gene: TRBV28; clone size: -; CDR3 protein: CASSAWHGSNQPQHF; CDR3 DNA: TGTGCCAGCAGTGCTTGGCATGGGAGCAATCAGCCCCAGCATTTT
D gene: -; J gene: TRBJ1-6; CDR3 length: 16; V gene: TRBV25-1; clone size: -; CDR3 protein: CASSEGGGGGNSPLHF; CDR3 DNA: TGTGCCAGCAGTGAGGGGGGCGGGGGTGGTAATTCACCCCTCCACTTT
D gene: TRBD1; J gene: TRBJ2-6; CDR3 length: 17; V gene: TRBV28; clone size: once; CDR3 protein: CASSKTGGSSGANVLTF; CDR3 DNA: TGTGCCAGCAGTAAGACAGGGGGTTCCTCTGGGGCCAACGTCCTGACTTTC
D gene: -; J gene: TRBJ2-2; CDR3 length: 11; V gene: TRBV30; clone size: once; CDR3 protein: CAWSEAGELFF; CDR3 DNA: TGTGCCTGGAGTGAGGCCGGGGAGCTGTTTTTT
D gene: -; J gene: TRBJ2-3; CDR3 length: 12; V gene: TRBV5-1; clone size: few; CDR3 protein: CASSLATDTQYF; CDR3 DNA: TGCGCCAGCAGCTTGGCCACAGATACGCAGTATTTT
D gene: TRBD1; J gene: TRBJ2-6; CDR3 length: 17; V gene: TRBV9; clone size: once; CDR3 protein: CASSAGTAISGANVLTF; CDR3 DNA: TGTGCCAGCAGCGCGGGGACAGCCATCTCTGGGGCCAACGTCCTGACTTTC
D gene: -; J gene: TRBJ2-7; CDR3 length: 11; V gene: TRBV28; clone size: -; CDR3 protein: CASSDDYEQYF; CDR3 DNA: TGTGCCAGCAGCGATGACTACGAGCAGTACTTC